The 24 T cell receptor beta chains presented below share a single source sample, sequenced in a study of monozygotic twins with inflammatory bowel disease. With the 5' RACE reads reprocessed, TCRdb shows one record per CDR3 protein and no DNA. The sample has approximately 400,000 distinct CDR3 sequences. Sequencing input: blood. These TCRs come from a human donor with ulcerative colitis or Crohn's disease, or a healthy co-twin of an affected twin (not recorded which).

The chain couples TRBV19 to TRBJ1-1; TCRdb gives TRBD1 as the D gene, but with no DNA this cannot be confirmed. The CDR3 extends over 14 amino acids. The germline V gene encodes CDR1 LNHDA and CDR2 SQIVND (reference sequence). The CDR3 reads CASSIDRTGTKAFF.

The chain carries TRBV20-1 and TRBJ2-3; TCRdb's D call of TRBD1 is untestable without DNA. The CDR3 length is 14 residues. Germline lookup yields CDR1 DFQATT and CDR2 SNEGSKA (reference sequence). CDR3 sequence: CSAAPQAGTDTQYF.

The CDR3 protein is CASSPGTGVTGELFF. This chain joins TRBV27 and TRBJ2-2; TCRdb picks TRBD1, but there is no DNA to check that call. Looked up from germline, CDR1 is MNHEY and CDR2 is SMNVEV (reference sequence). The CDR3 spans 15 residues.

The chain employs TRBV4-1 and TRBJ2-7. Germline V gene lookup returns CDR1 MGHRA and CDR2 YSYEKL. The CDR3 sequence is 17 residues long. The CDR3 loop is CASSSQGTERGLYEQYF.

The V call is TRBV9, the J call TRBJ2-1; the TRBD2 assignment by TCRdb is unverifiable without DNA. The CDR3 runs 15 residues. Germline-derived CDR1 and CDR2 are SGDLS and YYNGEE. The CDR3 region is CASSPSGSPENEQFF.

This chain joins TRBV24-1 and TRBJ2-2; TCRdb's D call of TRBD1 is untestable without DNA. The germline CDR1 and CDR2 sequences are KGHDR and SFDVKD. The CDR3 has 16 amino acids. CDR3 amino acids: CATSEDRLANTGELFF.

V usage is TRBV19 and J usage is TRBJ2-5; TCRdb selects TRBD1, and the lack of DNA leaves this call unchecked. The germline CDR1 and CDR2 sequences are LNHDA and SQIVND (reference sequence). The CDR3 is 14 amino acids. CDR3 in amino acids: CASTPGGRKETQYF.

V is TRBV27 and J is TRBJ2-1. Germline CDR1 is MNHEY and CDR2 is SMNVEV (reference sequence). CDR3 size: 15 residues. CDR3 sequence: CASSTDSSEHNEQFF.

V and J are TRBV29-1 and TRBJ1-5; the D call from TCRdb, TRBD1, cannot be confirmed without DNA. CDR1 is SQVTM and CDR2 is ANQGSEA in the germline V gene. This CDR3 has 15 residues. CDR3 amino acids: CSVSQGQGANQPQHF.

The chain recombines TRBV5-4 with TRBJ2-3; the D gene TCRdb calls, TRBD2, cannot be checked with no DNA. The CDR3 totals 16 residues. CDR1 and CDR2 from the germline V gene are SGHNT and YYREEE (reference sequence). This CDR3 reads CASSPRGGGAGDTQYF.

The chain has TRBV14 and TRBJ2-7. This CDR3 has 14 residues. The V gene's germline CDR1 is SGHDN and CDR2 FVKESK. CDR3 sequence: CASSQDLYSYEQYF.

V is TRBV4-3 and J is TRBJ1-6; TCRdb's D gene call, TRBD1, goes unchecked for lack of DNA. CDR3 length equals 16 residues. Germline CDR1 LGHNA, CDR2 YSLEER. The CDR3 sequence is CASSQDGQGSNSPLHF.

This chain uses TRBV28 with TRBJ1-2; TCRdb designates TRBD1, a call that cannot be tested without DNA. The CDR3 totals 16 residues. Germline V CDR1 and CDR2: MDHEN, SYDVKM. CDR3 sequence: CASSLWSRGSVYGYTF.

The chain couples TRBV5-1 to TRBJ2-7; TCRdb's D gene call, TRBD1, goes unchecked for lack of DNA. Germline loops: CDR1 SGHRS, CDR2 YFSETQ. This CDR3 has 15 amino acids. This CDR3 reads CASSLVLRGLDEQYF.

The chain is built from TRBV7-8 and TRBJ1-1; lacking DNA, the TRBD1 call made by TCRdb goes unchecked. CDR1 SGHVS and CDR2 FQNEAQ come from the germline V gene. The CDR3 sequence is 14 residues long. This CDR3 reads CASSLKTADTEAFF.

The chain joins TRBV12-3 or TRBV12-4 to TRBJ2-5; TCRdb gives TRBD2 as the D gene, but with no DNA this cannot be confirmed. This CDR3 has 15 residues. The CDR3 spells CASRRTSGTKETQYF.

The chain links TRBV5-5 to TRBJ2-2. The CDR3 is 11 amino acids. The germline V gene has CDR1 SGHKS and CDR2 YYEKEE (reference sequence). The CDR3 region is CASSMTGELFF.

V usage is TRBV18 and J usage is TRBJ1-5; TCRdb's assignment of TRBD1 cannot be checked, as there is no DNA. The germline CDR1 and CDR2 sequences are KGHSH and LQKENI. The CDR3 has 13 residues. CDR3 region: CASSGQGDQPQHF.

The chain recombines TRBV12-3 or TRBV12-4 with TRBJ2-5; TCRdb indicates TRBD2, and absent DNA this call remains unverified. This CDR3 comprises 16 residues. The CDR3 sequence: CASSLSGGGNRETQYF.

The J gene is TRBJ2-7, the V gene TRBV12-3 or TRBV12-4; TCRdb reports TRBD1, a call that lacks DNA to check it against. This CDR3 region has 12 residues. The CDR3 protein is CASRHAGLEQYF.

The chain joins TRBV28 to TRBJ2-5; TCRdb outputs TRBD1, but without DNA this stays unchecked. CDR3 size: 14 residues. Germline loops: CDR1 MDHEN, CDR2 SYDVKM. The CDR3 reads CASSLEGGRETQYF.

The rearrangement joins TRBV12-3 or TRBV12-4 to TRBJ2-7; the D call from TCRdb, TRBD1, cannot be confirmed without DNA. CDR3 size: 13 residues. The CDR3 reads CASSSGTTGEQYF.

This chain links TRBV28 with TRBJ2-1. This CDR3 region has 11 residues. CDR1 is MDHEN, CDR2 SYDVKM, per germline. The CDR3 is CASSLYREQFF.

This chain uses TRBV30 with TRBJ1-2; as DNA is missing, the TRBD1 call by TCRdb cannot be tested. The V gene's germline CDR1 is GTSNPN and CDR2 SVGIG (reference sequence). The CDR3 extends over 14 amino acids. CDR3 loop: CAWSHRWGNYGYTF.